These 7 T cell receptor beta chains came from one sample sequenced in a study of T cell repertoires in cytomegalovirus infection. TCRdb itself ran the reads through MiXCR, one entry per CDR3 protein. The sample includes about 130,000 distinct CDR3 sequences, around 30% of them seen just once. Antigen specificity for these receptors is unknown. This specimen was CD8+ T cells from cultured PBMCs, taken from culture after CMV antigen stimulation. The receptors were gathered from a human donor in good health (CMV status not recorded). Some clones in this sample may be carry-over from other donors' samples.

This clonotype was seen a handful of times. The chain recombines TRBV5-4 with TRBJ1-2; D not certain. The CDR3 runs to 16 residues. Germline V gene sequence: CDR1 SGHNT, CDR2 YYREEE (reference sequence). V shed 0 bases and J shed 6 bases, with 18 bases lying between them. The CDR3 bases are TGTGCCAGCAGCTTGGAAGGTCCTAGGGTGCCGGATGGCTACACCTTC. This codes for CASSLEGPRVPDGYTF. Full variable domain (missing parts from reference TRBV5-4 and TRBJ1-2): ETGVTQSPTHLIKTRGQQVTLRCSSQSGHNTVSWYQQALGQGPQFIFQYYREEENGRGNFPPRFSGLQFPNYSSELNVNALELDDSALYLCASSLEGPRVPDGYTFGSGTRLTVV.

The rearrangement links TRBV11-2 to TRBJ1-1, with 7 bases lining up with TRBD1. V lost 5 bases, J lost 5 bases, and 8 bases stayed unmatched. The CDR3 has 14 amino acids. Germline lookup yields CDR1 SGHAT and CDR2 FQNNGV. The CDR3 reads CASSLGTVGTEAFF. The CDR3 nucleotides are TGTGCCAGCAGCCTGGGGACAGTAGGGACTGAAGCTTTCTTT. Full variable domain (missing parts from reference TRBV11-2 and TRBJ1-1): EAGVAQSPRYKIIEKRQSVAFWCNPISGHATLYWYQQILGQGPKLLIQFQNNGVVDDSQLPKDRFSAERLKGVDSTLKIQPAKLEDSAVYLCASSLGTVGTEAFFGQGTRLTVV.

V usage is TRBV11-2 and J usage is TRBJ2-6; D is ambiguous. The V gene's germline CDR1 is SGHAT and CDR2 FQNNGV. The CDR3 spans 17 residues. V was trimmed by 3 bases and J by 0 bases, leaving 12 bases between them. The CDR3 DNA reads as TGTGCCAGCAGCTTCGACCTAGGCCCCTCTGGGGCCAACGTCCTGACTTTC. Protein sequence: CASSFDLGPSGANVLTF.

This clonotype was seen ten or more times. This chain links TRBV27 with TRBJ2-1; possibly TRBD2 for D (6 bases). Trimming removed 6 bases from V and 7 bases from J, with 10 bases in between. Germline V gives CDR1 MNHEY, CDR2 SMNVEV (reference sequence). The length of the CDR3 is 12 residues. The CDR3, as DNA: TGTGCCAGCAGCCGGGGAGGAAATGAGCAGTTCTTC. Amino acids: CASSRGGNEQFF.

The sample holds a few counts of this clonotype. V usage is TRBV6-2 or TRBV6-3 and J usage is TRBJ2-5; D is possibly TRBD2 (5 bases). The ends were cut back, 4 bases at V and 5 bases at J, with 17 bases in the middle. Germline CDR1 and CDR2: MNHEY and SVGEGT. CDR3 length: 15 amino acids. CDR3 loop: CASSSPREPGETQYF. CDR3 coding DNA: TGTGCCAGCAGTTCCCCTCGGGAACCCGGGGAGACCCAGTACTTC.

This clonotype was seen more than once but under ten times. The J gene is TRBJ1-1, the V gene TRBV11-2; the D is unclear. The germline CDR1 and CDR2 sequences are SGHAT and FQNNGV. This CDR3 contains 15 residues. V dropped 4 bases and J dropped 5 bases, with 17 bases sitting between them. The CDR3 coding sequence is TGTGCCAGCAGCTACGAACCGCTCACCGGTACTGAAGCTTTCTTT. Translation gives CASSYEPLTGTEAFF.

This chain links TRBV4-2 with TRBJ1-5; D call uncertain. The V gene's germline CDR1 is LGHNA and CDR2 YNFKEQ. Trimming shortened V by 0 bases and J by 0 bases, and 9 bases separated the two germline ends. The CDR3 loop spans 16 amino acids. The CDR3, as DNA: TGTGCCAGCAGCCAAGAAGGACCCTATAGCAATCAGCCCCAGCATTTT. Residues: CASSQEGPYSNQPQHF.